These 16 T cell receptor beta chains were all obtained from the same sample, sequenced in a study of T cells in Graves' hyperthyroidism and ophthalmopathy. Using RNA transcripts as the source, TCR beta CDR3 regions were amplified. In the first-round RT-PCR of the TCR CDR3, the HTBI primer set was used. TCRdb re-called the multiplex PCR reads through MiXCR, storing one row per CDR3 protein. The sample lists about 640,000 distinct CDR3 sequences, under 25% occurring once. Material: blood. The receptors were sampled from a man aged 25 to 45 with Graves' ophthalmopathy.

In this sample, this clonotype turned up many times. The V and J genes are TRBV7-9 and TRBJ1-1, with 8 nucleotides matching TRBD1. V trimming: 7 bases; J trimming: 4 bases; junction bases outside the gene matches: 8. The germline gives CDR1 SEHNR, CDR2 FQNEAQ (reference sequence). The CDR3 is 14 amino acids. The CDR3 protein is CASIGQGRVTEAFF. CDR3 DNA sequence: TGTGCCAGCATTGGACAGGGTAGGGTCACTGAAGCTTTCTTT.

The chain employs TRBV28 and TRBJ1-5; 7 bases match TRBD1. CDR1 and CDR2 (germline): MDHEN, SYDVKM. The CDR3 covers 13 residues. V was clipped by 6 bases and J by 6 bases; unmatched bases: 5. This CDR3 reads CASRTTGVQPQHF. In DNA, the CDR3 is TGTGCCAGCAGAACTACAGGGGTTCAGCCCCAGCATTTT.

This clonotype was seen repeatedly, ten times or more. In nucleotides, the CDR3 is TGTGCCAGCAGCTTAGCACCGCTTGAAGCTTTCTTT. Translated: CASSLAPLEAFF. V and J are TRBV7-2 and TRBJ1-1, with D uncertain. The CDR3 has 12 amino acids. Per germline, CDR1 SGHTA and CDR2 FQGNSA. V was trimmed by 0 bases and J by 7 bases, leaving 6 bases between them. The entire variable domain, with the rest obtained from reference TRBV7-2 and TRBJ1-1, is as follows: GAGVSQSPSNKVTEKGKDVELRCDPISGHTALYWYRQSLGQGLEFLIYFQGNSAPDKSGLPSDRFSAERTGGSVSTLTIQRTQQEDSAVYLCASSLAPLEAFFGQGTRLTVV.

As concerns this clonotype: A clone one base away is much larger, so this may be a read error. In DNA form, the CDR3 reads TGTGCCAGCAGCTCAGTAACCGGGACTAGCTCACACAATGAGCAGTTCTTC. This sequence encodes CASSSVTGTSSHNEQFF. J is TRBJ2-1 and V is TRBV7-3; 9 positions agree with TRBD2. Germline assignment: CDR1 SGHTA and CDR2 FQGTGA. J lost 5 bases, V lost 4 bases, and 12 bases had no gene match. This CDR3 is built from 17 residues.

This clonotype was seen a handful of times. The chain carries TRBV27 and TRBJ2-2; no definite D call. Trimming took 5 bases from V and 1 from J, leaving 11 bases between them. The germline V gene has CDR1 MNHEY and CDR2 SMNVEV (reference sequence). The CDR3 sequence is 15 residues long. The CDR3 nucleotides are TGTGCCAGCAGTCCGATGTCAGGGAACACCGGGGAGCTGTTTTTT. Protein sequence: CASSPMSGNTGELFF.

This clonotype was found many times. This chain links TRBV11-2 with TRBJ2-3; D ambiguous. Per the germline V gene, CDR1 is SGHAT and CDR2 is FQNNGV. The CDR3 consists of 13 residues. Trimming shortened V by 6 bases and J by 0 bases, and 7 bases separated the two germline ends. The DNA for the CDR3 is TGTGCCAGCAGGCTGGCTAGCACAGATACGCAGTATTTT. It specifies CASRLASTDTQYF.

This clonotype was detected only a few times. The V gene is TRBV20-1, the J gene TRBJ2-7, with 12 bases matching TRBD1. Germline CDR1 DFQATT, CDR2 SNEGSKA (reference sequence). The CDR3 length is 14 residues. V was pared by 3 bases and J by 4 bases, with 4 bases of the junction left unmatched. The CDR3 is CSARGTGGFYEQYF. Here the CDR3 DNA reads TGCAGTGCTAGGGGGACAGGGGGCTTTTACGAGCAGTACTTC.

The V call is TRBV27, the J call TRBJ1-3; 7 bases fit TRBD1. The CDR3 loop spans 16 amino acids. Unmatched junction bases numbered 8, after V lost 6 bases and J lost 0 bases. CDR1 is MNHEY and CDR2 is SMNVEV in the germline V gene (reference sequence). The DNA of the CDR3 is TGTGCCAGCAGAATGACAGGGACCAGCTCTGGAAACACCATATATTTT. As protein: CASRMTGTSSGNTIYF.

Many counts were recorded for this clonotype. V and J are TRBV28 and TRBJ1-1; a weak D match, TRBD1 (5 bases). The ends were cut back, 5 bases at V and 4 bases at J, with 20 bases in the middle. The CDR3 spans 16 residues. CDR1 is MDHEN, CDR2 SYDVKM, per germline. The CDR3 region has the DNA TGTGCCAGCAGTCCCCTCTGGGGGACGGGGACCACTGAAGCTTTCTTT. This gives the protein CASSPLWGTGTTEAFF.

J is TRBJ2-5 and V is TRBV28; a possible D gene is TRBD1 (5 bases). The V gene lost 6 bases and the J gene lost 5 bases, with 10 bases spanning the gap. The CDR3 runs to 12 residues. Per the germline V gene, CDR1 is MDHEN and CDR2 is SYDVKM. This chain's CDR3 is CASSGHGETQYF. The DNA of the CDR3 is TGTGCCAGCAGCGGACACGGGGAGACCCAGTACTTC.

V usage is TRBV12-3 or TRBV12-4 and J usage is TRBJ1-2; TRBD1 matches 8 bases. J gave up 4 bases and V 6 bases, and 4 bases lay outside the gene matches. The length of the CDR3 is 13 residues. CDR3 coding DNA: TGTGCCAGCAGGGAGCAGGGGGCCTATGGCTACACCTTC. Protein product: CASREQGAYGYTF.

The chain combines TRBV12-3 or TRBV12-4 with TRBJ1-5, with TRBD1 identical over 12 bases. The trim removed 4 bases at V and 5 bases at J, leaving 9 bases unmatched. This CDR3 is built from 17 residues. The CDR3 is CASSSAGTGGGDQPQHF. The CDR3 DNA reads TGTGCCAGCAGTTCTGCCGGGACAGGGGGCGGAGATCAGCCCCAGCATTTT.

The J gene is TRBJ2-1, the V gene TRBV12-3 or TRBV12-4; no reliable D call. Trimming shortened V by 0 bases and J by 4 bases, and 7 bases separated the two germline ends. The CDR3 loop spans 14 amino acids. CDR3 nucleotides: TGTGCCAGCAGTTTAGCGGATAAATACAATGAGCAGTTCTTC. Amino acid sequence: CASSLADKYNEQFF.

This chain connects TRBV5-1 to TRBJ2-7; 9 bases fit TRBD1. The ends lost 4 bases at V and 0 bases at J; junction bases unmatched: 8. The germline V gene has CDR1 SGHRS and CDR2 YFSETQ. CDR3 length: 16 amino acids. CDR3 sequence (DNA): TGCGCCAGCAGCCCTGGACAGGGGCCCTTCTCCTACGAGCAGTACTTC. Protein: CASSPGQGPFSYEQYF. The whole variable domain, remainder taken from reference TRBV5-1 and TRBJ2-7, is KAGVTQTPRYLIKTRGQQVTLSCSPISGHRSVSWYQQTPGQGLQFLFEYFSETQRNKGNFPGRFSGRQFSNSRSEMNVSTLELGDSALYLCASSPGQGPFSYEQYFGPGTRLTVT.

This clonotype was observed a handful of times. The rearrangement uses TRBV11-2 and TRBJ1-1; tentatively, D is TRBD1 (6 bases). V lost 4 bases and J lost 11, with 14 bases in between. The CDR3 contains 12 residues. Per the germline V gene, CDR1 is SGHAT and CDR2 is FQNNGV. Written as DNA, the CDR3 is TGTGCCAGCAGCTCCCAGGGGACTAGGGCTTTCTTT. It yields the protein CASSSQGTRAFF. Variable domain in full (rest from reference TRBV11-2 and TRBJ1-1): EAGVAQSPRYKIIEKRQSVAFWCNPISGHATLYWYQQILGQGPKLLIQFQNNGVVDDSQLPKDRFSAERLKGVDSTLKIQPAKLEDSAVYLCASSSQGTRAFFGQGTRLTVV.

The chain joins TRBV20-1 to TRBJ2-7; TRBD2 aligns across 9 bases. The CDR3 spans 14 residues. Germline CDR1 DFQATT, CDR2 SNEGSKA (reference sequence). With V trimmed by 6 bases and J by 4 bases, 10 bases remained unmatched. The CDR3 DNA is TGCAGTGCCCGAGCGGGGGGACCTACGTACGAGCAGTACTTC. Translation: CSARAGGPTYEQYF.